This is a list of T cell receptor beta chains from one sample in a study of CXCR3-negative and CXCR3-positive naive CD8 T cells. TCRdb re-called the 5' RACE reads; every CDR3 protein appears as one record, without DNA. Reported are roughly 86,000 distinct CDR3 sequences; the ten largest clones contain approximately 1%. The sequenced sample was naive CXCR3- CD8+ T cells from blood. These receptors all come from a human donor in good health. Some clones in this sample may be carry-over from other donors' samples. CDR3s include the opening cysteine and the closing phenylalanine or tryptophan.

TRBV5-1	TRBJ2-5	CASSWNRGEETQYF
TRBV28	TRBJ1-5	CASSLELWNQPQHF
TRBV19	TRBJ1-1	CASSIGANTEAFF
TRBV3-1	TRBJ2-7	CASSQDRGLDDEQYF
TRBV9	TRBJ2-7	CASTILHGSEQYF
TRBV20-1	TRBJ1-5	CSARDRGGRGTDSNQPQHF
TRBV4-1	TRBJ2-2	CASSQVGGELFF
TRBV6-5	TRBJ1-1	CASSVNPPPNTEAFF
TRBV9	TRBJ2-1	CASSGTSPYNEQFF
TRBV27	TRBJ1-5	CASSTLTAGSNQPQHF
TRBV7-2	TRBJ2-3	CASSSVVLAGVLPRDTQYF
TRBV7-2	TRBJ2-3	CASSYTGGDTDTQYF
TRBV27	TRBJ1-1	CASSLDRGSTEAFF
TRBV29-1	TRBJ1-2	CSVVGANYGYTF